This TCR beta chain was captured by sequencing in a study of cytomegalovirus exposure and HLA in healthy donors. Study-level results: HLA alleles were associated with around 17,000 TCR beta sequences in a later analysis at 0.05 false discovery rate. Within a later analysis, the majority of CMV-associated TCR beta chains appeared HLA-restricted.

60 Vbeta and 13 Jbeta primers were used in PCR. Repertoires were generated with immunoSEQ multiplex PCR, while TCRdb's copy carries only in-frame clones and drops some. This table holds about 42,000 clones. Of note for this clone: Its antigen is not known.

V trimming: 4 bases; J trimming: 3 bases; junction bases outside the gene matches: 7. The CDR3 totals 17 residues. Looked up from germline, CDR1 is SGHRS and CDR2 is YFSETQ. Sequenced sample: PBMCs. The rearrangement uses TRBV5-1 and TRBJ2-3, with 14 nucleotides matching TRBD2. This sequence was found in a man in his thirties or forties in good health and CMV-seronegative. CDR3 nucleotides: TGCGCCAGCAGCCCAGGTGGGACTAGCGGGGGTACAGATACGCAGTATTTT. It encodes CASSPGGTSGGTDTQYF. Full variable domain (remainder filled in from reference TRBV5-1 and TRBJ2-3): KAGVTQTPRYLIKTRGQQVTLSCSPISGHRSVSWYQQTPGQGLQFLFEYFSETQRNKGNFPGRFSGRQFSNSRSEMNVSTLELGDSALYLCASSPGGTSGGTDTQYFGPGTRLTVL.